Listed here are 5 T cell receptor beta chains from one sample, sequenced in a study of shared clonotypes between healthy human individuals. Sequenced by immunoSEQ multiplex PCR; TCRdb stores in-frame clones only, minus some. The top ten clones hold roughly 0.57% of a sample with over a million clones, more than 75% of them seen once. Material for sequencing was memory CD4+ T cells from PBMCs. Subset meaning: CD45RA-negative fraction. The receptors here all came from a young man in good health. Some clones in this sample may be carry-over from other donors' samples.

This clone was seen just once. The CDR3 DNA follows: TGTGCCAGCAGTAGGACGATACGGGGCGTAGAGACCCAGTACTTC. Its protein is CASSRTIRGVETQYF. The V and J genes are TRBV2 and TRBJ2-5; D is tentatively TRBD1 or TRBD2 (5 bases each). Germline values: CDR1 SNHLY, CDR2 FYNNEI. The CDR3 is made up of 15 amino acids. V lost 5 bases, J lost 4 bases, and 17 bases lay in between.

The V and J genes are TRBV27 and TRBJ2-2; no reliable D call. The CDR3 loop spans 13 amino acids. The ends were cut back, 7 bases at V and 9 bases at J, with 15 bases in the middle. CDR1 is MNHEY, CDR2 SMNVEV, per germline (reference sequence). CDR3 in amino acids: CASTRLGDRELFF. The CDR3 DNA is TGTGCCAGCACCCGATTGGGCGACCGGGAGCTGTTTTTT.

V and J are TRBV21-1 and TRBJ1-1. TRBV21-1 is reported as a pseudogene. This CDR3 comprises 14 residues. CDR3 nucleotide sequence: TGTGCCAACGGGCTTCGAGCTGCGGGCACTGAAGCTTTCTTT. Translating gives CANGLRAAGTEAFF.

The V and J genes are TRBV5-1 and TRBJ2-5; TRBD1 aligns across 9 bases. The CDR3 runs 15 residues. V shed 5 bases, J shed 5 bases, and the junction held 10 bases outside the gene matches. Germline loops: CDR1 SGHRS, CDR2 YFSETQ. CDR3 sequence: CASRSGTGKGETQYF. The CDR3 nucleotides are TGCGCCAGCAGGTCCGGGACAGGGAAGGGGGAGACCCAGTACTTC.

This chain links TRBV6-6 with TRBJ2-7, with 7 bases lining up with TRBD2. In germline, CDR1 is MNHNY, CDR2 SVGAGI (reference sequence). The CDR3 runs 15 residues. The junction had 5 bases not matched to a gene; V was cut back by 2 bases and J by 1 base. DNA for the CDR3: TGTGCCAGCAGTTACGGCTCGCGGGGGTCCTACGAGCAGTACTTC. Amino acids: CASSYGSRGSYEQYF.